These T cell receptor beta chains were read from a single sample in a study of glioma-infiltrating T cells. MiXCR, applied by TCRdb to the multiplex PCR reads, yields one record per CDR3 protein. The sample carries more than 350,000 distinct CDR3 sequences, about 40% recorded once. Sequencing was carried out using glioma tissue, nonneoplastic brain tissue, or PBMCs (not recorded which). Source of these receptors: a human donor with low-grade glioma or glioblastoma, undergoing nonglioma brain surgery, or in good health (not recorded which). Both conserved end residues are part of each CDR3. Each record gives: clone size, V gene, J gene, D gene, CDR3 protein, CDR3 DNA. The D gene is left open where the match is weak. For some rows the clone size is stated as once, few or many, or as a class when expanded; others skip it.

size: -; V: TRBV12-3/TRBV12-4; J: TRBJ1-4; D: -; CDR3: CATAAGEKLFF; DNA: TGTGCCACGGCCGCCGGCGAAAAACTGTTTTTT
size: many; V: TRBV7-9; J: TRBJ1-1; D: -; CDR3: CASSIVGTEAFF; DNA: TGTGCCAGCAGCATAGTGGGGACTGAAGCTTTCTTT
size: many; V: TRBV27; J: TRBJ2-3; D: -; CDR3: CASSYGRTDTQYF; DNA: TGTGCCAGCAGTTACGGCCGGACGGATACGCAGTATTTT
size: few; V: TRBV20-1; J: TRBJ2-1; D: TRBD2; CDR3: CSAGVGGSAGQFF; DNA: TGCAGTGCTGGTGTTGGCGGGAGTGCGGGGCAGTTCTTC
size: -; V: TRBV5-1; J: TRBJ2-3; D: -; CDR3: CASSYRTETDTQYF; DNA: TGCGCCAGCAGTTATAGGACAGAGACAGATACGCAGTATTTT
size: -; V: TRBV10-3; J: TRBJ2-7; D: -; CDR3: CAIRETPGSYEQYF; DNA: TGTGCCATCAGAGAAACACCAGGTTCCTACGAGCAGTACTTC
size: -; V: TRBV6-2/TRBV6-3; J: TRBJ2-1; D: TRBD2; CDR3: CASSYGRLAGGVDEQFF; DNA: TGTGCCAGCAGTTACGGAAGACTAGCGGGAGGGGTCGATGAGCAGTTCTTC
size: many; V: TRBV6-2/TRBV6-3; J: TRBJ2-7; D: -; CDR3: CASRIGRSYEQYF; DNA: TGTGCCAGCAGAATAGGACGGAGCTACGAGCAGTACTTC
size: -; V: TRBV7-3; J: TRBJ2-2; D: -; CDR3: CASSLTLAGTGELFF; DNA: TGTGCCAGCAGCTTAACACTAGCAGGCACCGGGGAGCTGTTTTTT
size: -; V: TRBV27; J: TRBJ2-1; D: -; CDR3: CVSSLEAGRGSSYNEQFF; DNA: TGTGTCAGCAGTTTAGAAGCTGGACGGGGGAGCTCCTACAATGAGCAGTTCTTC
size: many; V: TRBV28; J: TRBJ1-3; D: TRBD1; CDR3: CASSRIGQAYSDTIYF; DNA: TGTGCCAGCAGTCGGATAGGACAGGCCTATAGTGACACCATATATTTT
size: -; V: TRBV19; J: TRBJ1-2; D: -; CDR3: CASSIGECGYTF; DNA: TGTGCCAGTAGTATAGGCGAGTGTGGCTACACCTTC
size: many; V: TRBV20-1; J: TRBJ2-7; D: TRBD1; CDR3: CSAREGTGVNEQYF; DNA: TGCAGTGCGCGAGAGGGGACAGGGGTCAACGAGCAGTACTTC
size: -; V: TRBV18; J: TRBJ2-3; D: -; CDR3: CACSPTDTQYF; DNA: TGTGCCTGCTCACCTACAGATACGCAGTATTTT
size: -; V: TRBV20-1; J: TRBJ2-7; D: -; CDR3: CSASRANWGNERYF; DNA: TGCAGTGCTAGTCGGGCTAATTGGGGCAACGAGCGGTACTTC
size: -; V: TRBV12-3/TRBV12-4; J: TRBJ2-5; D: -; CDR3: CASRKTGTAKETQYF; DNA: TGTGCCAGCAGGAAAACCGGGACGGCCAAAGAGACCCAGTACTTC
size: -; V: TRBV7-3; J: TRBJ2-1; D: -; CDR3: CASSLDLGGYNEQFF; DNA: TGTGCCAGCAGCTTAGACCTCGGGGGTTACAATGAGCAGTTCTTC
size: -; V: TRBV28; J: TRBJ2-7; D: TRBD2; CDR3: CASSTLGLAGEKGPGEQYF; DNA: TGTGCCAGCAGCACCCTAGGACTAGCGGGAGAAAAGGGGCCGGGCGAGCAGTACTTC
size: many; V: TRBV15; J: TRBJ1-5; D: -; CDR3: CATSRDGGANQPQHF; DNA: TGTGCCACCAGCAGAGATGGGGGAGCCAATCAGCCCCAGCATTTT
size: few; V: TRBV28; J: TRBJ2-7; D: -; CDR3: CASIRGAGVTYEQYF; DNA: TGTGCCAGCATCCGAGGAGCAGGCGTTACCTACGAGCAGTACTTC
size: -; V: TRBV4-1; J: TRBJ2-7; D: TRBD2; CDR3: CASSQLAVRYEQYF; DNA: TGCGCCAGCAGCCAACTAGCGGTGAGATACGAGCAGTACTTC
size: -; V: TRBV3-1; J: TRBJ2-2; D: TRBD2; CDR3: CASSPRTSGSSNTGELFF; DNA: TGTGCCAGCAGCCCCCGGACTAGCGGGAGCTCGAACACCGGGGAGCTGTTTTTT
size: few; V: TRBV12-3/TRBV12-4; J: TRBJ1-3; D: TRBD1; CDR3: CASSLGQNSGNTIYF; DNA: TGTGCCAGCAGTTTGGGACAGAACTCTGGAAACACCATATATTTT
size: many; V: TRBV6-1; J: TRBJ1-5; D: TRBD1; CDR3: CASRSGQTNQPQHF; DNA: TGTGCCAGCAGATCGGGACAGACGAATCAGCCCCAGCATTTT
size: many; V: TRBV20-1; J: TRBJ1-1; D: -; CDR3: CSSTTGSNTEAFF; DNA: TGCAGTAGCACAACGGGGTCGAACACTGAAGCTTTCTTT
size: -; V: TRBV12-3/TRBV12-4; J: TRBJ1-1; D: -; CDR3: CASSLRRERNTEAFF; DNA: TGTGCCAGCAGTTTACGGAGGGAGCGAAACACTGAAGCTTTCTTT
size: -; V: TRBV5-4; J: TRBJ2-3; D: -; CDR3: CASSSGQGGITDTQYF; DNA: TGTGCCAGCAGCTCCGGACAGGGAGGGATCACAGATACGCAGTATTTT
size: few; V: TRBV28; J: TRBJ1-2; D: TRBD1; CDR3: CASSPRQGGDYGYTF; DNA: TGTGCCAGCAGTCCCCGGCAGGGGGGAGACTATGGCTACACCTTC
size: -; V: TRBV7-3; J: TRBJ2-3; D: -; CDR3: CASSLSATTDTQYF; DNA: TGTGCCAGCAGCTTGTCGGCCACTACAGATACGCAGTATTTT
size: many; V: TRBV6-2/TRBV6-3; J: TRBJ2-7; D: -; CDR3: CASSYSTWREIYEQYF; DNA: TGTGCCAGCAGTTACTCCACTTGGAGGGAGATCTACGAGCAGTACTTC
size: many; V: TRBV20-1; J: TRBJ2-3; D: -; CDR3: CSARRQVHTDTQYF; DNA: TGCAGTGCTAGAAGACAGGTGCACACAGATACGCAGTATTTT
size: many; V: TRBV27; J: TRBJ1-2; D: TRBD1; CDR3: CASSPSGQGEGYTF; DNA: TGTGCCAGCAGTCCCTCGGGACAGGGCGAGGGCTACACCTTC
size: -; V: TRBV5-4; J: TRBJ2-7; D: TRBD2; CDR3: CASSSSSGSIYEQYF; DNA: TGTGCCAGCAGCTCCTCTAGCGGGAGTATCTACGAGCAGTACTTC
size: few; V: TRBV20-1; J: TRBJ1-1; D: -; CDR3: CSARSLGLTEAFF; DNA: TGCAGTGCTAGAAGCCTCGGGCTCACTGAAGCTTTCTTT
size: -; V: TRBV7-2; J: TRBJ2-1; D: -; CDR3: CASSLRRLSYNEQFF; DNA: TGTGCCAGCAGCTTACGTCGGTTGTCCTACAATGAGCAGTTCTTC
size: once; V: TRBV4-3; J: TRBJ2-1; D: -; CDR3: CASSHWGFGLQKRGEQFF; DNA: TGCGCCAGCAGTCACTGGGGCTTTGGACTACAGAAGAGAGGTGAGCAGTTCTTC
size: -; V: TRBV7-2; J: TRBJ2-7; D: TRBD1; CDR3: CASSLHPGQGLFYEQYF; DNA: TGTGCCAGCAGCTTGCACCCGGGACAGGGGCTATTCTACGAGCAGTACTTC
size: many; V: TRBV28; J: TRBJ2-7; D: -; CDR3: CASSLLAGSSYEQYF; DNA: TGTGCCAGCAGTTTATTGGCAGGGAGCTCCTACGAGCAGTACTTC
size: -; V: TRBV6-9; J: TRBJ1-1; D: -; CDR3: CASSYAVMDIEAFF; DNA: TGTGCCAGCAGTTACGCGGTCATGGACATTGAAGCTTTCTTT
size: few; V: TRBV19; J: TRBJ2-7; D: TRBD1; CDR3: CASSPGLDRGRNEQYF; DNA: TGTGCCAGTAGTCCCGGACTGGACAGGGGGCGGAACGAGCAGTACTTC
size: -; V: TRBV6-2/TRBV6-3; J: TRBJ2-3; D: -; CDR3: CASIYFHARSGTDTQYF; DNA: TGTGCCAGCATTTACTTTCACGCCAGATCGGGCACAGATACGCAGTATTTT
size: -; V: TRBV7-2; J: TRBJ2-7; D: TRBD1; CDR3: CASSSGTGNACAVGKQYF; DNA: TGTGCCAGCAGCTCCGGGACAGGGAACGCGTGTGCCGTGGGTAAGCAGTACTTC
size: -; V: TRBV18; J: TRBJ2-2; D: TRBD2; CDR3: CASSQLAGNTGELFF; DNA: TGTGCCAGCTCACAACTAGCGGGGAACACCGGGGAGCTGTTTTTT